The 9 T cell receptor beta chains in this list originate from one sample, sequenced in a study of cytomegalovirus exposure and HLA in healthy donors. PCR employed 60 Vbeta and 13 Jbeta primers. Sequencing was performed with immunoSEQ multiplex PCR; in TCRdb, only in-frame clones are kept and a portion is missing. This sample has fewer than 350,000 clones, with about 90% found just once. The sample consisted of PBMCs. The receptors were gathered from a woman aged 18-35 years in good health and CMV-seronegative.

The chain has TRBV29-1 and TRBJ2-7, with TRBD1 matching 9 bases. The trim removed 8 bases at V and 5 bases at J, leaving 7 bases unmatched. The CDR3 is made up of 12 amino acids. Germline values: CDR1 SQVTM, CDR2 ANQGSEA. The CDR3 DNA reads as TGCAGCTCCGGACAGGGGCGGGACGAGCAGTACTTC. Protein: CSSGQGRDEQYF.

The chain combines TRBV27 with TRBJ1-5; tentative D call: TRBD1 (5 bases). V was cut by 4 bases and J by 1 base, with 8 bases left in between. Germline V gives CDR1 MNHEY, CDR2 SMNVEV (reference sequence). The CDR3 totals 14 residues. The CDR3 here is CASSSPGSNQPQHF. Here the CDR3 DNA reads TGTGCCAGCAGTTCCCCAGGGAGCAATCAGCCCCAGCATTTT.

The chain uses TRBV25-1 and TRBJ2-3; tentatively, D is TRBD2 (6 bases). The CDR3 contains 15 residues. Germline V gene data show CDR1 as MGHDK and CDR2 as SYGVNS. Trimming took off 11 bases at V and 2 bases at J, with 20 bases between the two ends. CDR3: CASSSGSGNTDTQYF. CDR3 sequence (DNA): TGTGCCTCGAGCAGTGGTAGCGGAAACACAGATACGCAGTATTTT. Full variable domain (rest looked up from reference TRBV25-1 and TRBJ2-3): EADIYQTPRYLVIGTGKKITLECSQTMGHDKMYWYQQDPGMELHLIHYSYGVNSTEKGDLSSESTVSRIRTEHFPLTLESARPSHTSQYLCASSSGSGNTDTQYFGPGTRLTVL.

The V gene is TRBV14, the J gene TRBJ2-7; perhaps TRBD1 as D (5 bases). CDR1 is SGHDN and CDR2 is FVKESK in the germline V gene. Trimming took off 4 bases at V and 11 bases at J, with 18 bases between the two ends. CDR3 length: 13 residues. For the CDR3, the DNA is TGTGCCAGCAGCCCCACCGGATGGACATCGGAGTACTTC. This sequence encodes CASSPTGWTSEYF.

J is TRBJ1-1 and V is TRBV5-1; D remains ambiguous. V shed 5 bases and J shed 5 bases, with 13 bases lying between them. Germline CDR1 reads SGHRS; CDR2 reads YFSETQ. CDR3 length: 13 residues. In DNA form, the CDR3 reads TGCGCCAGCAGTGAGGGCGGGATTACTGAAGCTTTCTTT. This codes for CASSEGGITEAFF.

CDR3 sequence reads: CATSTGQGANQPQHF. DNA for the CDR3: TGTGCCACCAGCACGGGACAGGGGGCAAATCAGCCCCAGCATTTT. The genes are TRBV15 and TRBJ1-5, with TRBD1 matching over 12 bases. V was clipped by 4 bases and J by 4 bases; unmatched bases: 2. CDR1 and CDR2 from the germline V gene are LNHNV and YYDKDF (reference sequence). This CDR3 spans 15 amino acids.

This chain uses TRBV30 with TRBJ1-6, with D possibly TRBD1 on 5 matching bases. V was shortened by 5 bases and J by 5 bases, with 13 bases between the two germline ends. CDR1 is GTSNPN, CDR2 SVGIG, per germline (reference sequence). CDR3 length equals 14 residues. As DNA, the CDR3 is TGTGCCTGGCAAACGGGACTTGATAATTCACCCCTCCACTTT. It yields the protein CAWQTGLDNSPLHF.

The V and J genes are TRBV29-1 and TRBJ2-1, with 9 bases lining up with TRBD2. Germline assignment: CDR1 SQVTM and CDR2 ANQGSEA. V was clipped by 8 bases and J by 5 bases; unmatched bases: 10. The CDR3 is 14 residues long. CDR3 protein: CSFQIAGDHNEQFF. CDR3 bases: TGCAGCTTTCAGATAGCGGGGGACCACAATGAGCAGTTCTTC.

Concerning this clone itself: At one of its ends the junction is not consistent with the germline gene, which may arise from a read error. CDR3 DNA sequence: TGTGCCAGCAGCTACTCAGGACTGATCTATAATTCACCCCTCCACTTT. As protein: CASSYSGLIYNSPLHF. The V call is TRBV6-6, the J call TRBJ1-6, with unresolved D. The CDR3 loop spans 16 amino acids. The germline gives CDR1 MNHNY, CDR2 SVGAGI (reference sequence).